The 22 T cell receptor beta chains below all came from one sample that was sequenced in a study of blood T cell repertoires in COVID-19. Measured with immunoSEQ multiplex PCR; TCRdb has only the in-frame clones, and not every one. The sample yields roughly 200,000 clones, about 85% seen once. The sample taken for sequencing was peripheral blood. The receptor set was obtained from an older woman with acute or convalescent COVID-19.

The chain joins TRBV14 to TRBJ2-2, with 7 bases aligning to TRBD2. The length of the CDR3 is 14 residues. V lost 5 bases, J lost 8 bases, and 8 bases stayed unmatched. Germline CDR1 reads SGHDN; CDR2 reads FVKESK. The CDR3 bases are TGTGCCAGCAGCTACGCCGGGACTACGGGGGAGCTGTTTTTT. It translates to CASSYAGTTGELFF.

This chain joins TRBV25-1 and TRBJ2-1; the match to TRBD1 covers 9 bases. This CDR3 comprises 15 residues. Germline V gene sequence: CDR1 MGHDK, CDR2 SYGVNS. The ends lost 7 bases at V and 2 bases at J; junction bases unmatched: 6. The CDR3, as DNA: TGTGCCAGCAAAGCCGGGACAGGGACCTACAATGAGCAGTTCTTC. Translating gives CASKAGTGTYNEQFF.

The CDR3 DNA follows: TGTGCCAGTAGTACCTCGACAGCTAATGAAAAACTGTTTTTT. This codes for CASSTSTANEKLFF. This rearrangement joins TRBV19 to TRBJ1-4; tentatively, D is TRBD1 (5 bases). Trimming pared 4 bases from V and 3 bases from J, leaving 9 bases between. In germline, CDR1 is LNHDA, CDR2 SQIVND (reference sequence). This CDR3 has 14 residues.

The gene calls are TRBV14 and TRBJ2-5, with D possibly being TRBD2 (5 bases). With 2 bases removed from V and 5 bases from J, the gap between germline ends came to 18 bases. This CDR3 region has 16 residues. The germline V gene has CDR1 SGHDN and CDR2 FVKESK. The CDR3 DNA reads TGTGCCAGCAGCCAACGGGCACTAGTTAGTCTTGAGACCCAGTACTTC. Translating it yields CASSQRALVSLETQYF.

The DNA for the CDR3 is TGTGCCAGCAGCTCAAACTCCGGGATCGGGAATGAGCAGTTCTTC. Residues: CASSSNSGIGNEQFF. The V call is TRBV28, the J call TRBJ2-1, with a possible D match to TRBD2 (5 bases). With 6 bases removed from V and 7 bases from J, the gap between germline ends came to 19 bases. Germline-derived CDR1 and CDR2 are MDHEN and SYDVKM. The CDR3 contains 15 residues.

This chain links TRBV6-5 with TRBJ2-1, with 12 bases aligning to TRBD2. CDR3 length equals 16 residues. V lost 4 bases and J lost 9; bases outside the gene matches: 10. The germline gives CDR1 MNHEY, CDR2 SVGAGI. CDR3 sequence (DNA): TGTGCCAGCAGTTTCGACGCTAGCGGGAGGGCGGGTGAGCAGTTCTTC. This encodes CASSFDASGRAGEQFF.

This chain connects TRBV12-2 to TRBJ2-7; the table's D call, TRBD1, was not checked against the DNA. TRBV12-2 is annotated as a pseudogene. The CDR3 covers 18 residues. In DNA, the CDR3 is TGTGCAAGTCGCCCACATAGATCCTTCGGCGACAACTCCTACGAGCAGTACTTC. Translating it yields CASRPHRSFGDNSYEQYF.

The chain joins TRBV19 to TRBJ1-3; TRBD1 matches at 7 bases. Germline V gives CDR1 LNHDA, CDR2 SQIVND (reference sequence). The CDR3 is made up of 16 amino acids. V lost 5 bases to trimming and J lost 0 bases; unmatched junction nucleotides: 7. The CDR3 nucleotides are TGTGCCAGTAGTCCAAGGACAGGTGCCTCTGGAAACACCATATATTTT. Residues: CASSPRTGASGNTIYF.

V usage is TRBV6-5 and J usage is TRBJ1-2; TRBD1 agrees at 9 bases. The germline gives CDR1 MNHEY, CDR2 SVGAGI. The junction had 10 bases not matched to a gene; V was cut back by 9 bases and J by 8 bases. The CDR3 sequence is 13 residues long. Written as DNA, the CDR3 is TGTGCCAGTACCCTGGGACAGGGATTAGGCTACACCTTC. Translated: CASTLGQGLGYTF.

This chain uses TRBV2 with TRBJ1-1; D call uncertain. The length of the CDR3 is 13 residues. The ends were cut back, 3 bases at V and 5 bases at J, with 10 bases in the middle. Per the germline V gene, CDR1 is SNHLY and CDR2 is FYNNEI. Here the CDR3 reads CASSERRGTEAFF. CDR3 coding DNA: TGTGCCAGCAGTGAGAGAAGAGGAACTGAAGCTTTCTTT.

The chain employs TRBV5-1 and TRBJ2-2; TRBD2 matches at 8 bases. V was clipped by 3 bases and J by 7 bases; unmatched bases: 5. CDR1 SGHRS and CDR2 YFSETQ come from the germline V gene. The CDR3 consists of 14 residues. CDR3 amino acids: CASSSDGRGGELFF. For the CDR3, the DNA is TGCGCCAGCAGCTCGGACGGGAGGGGCGGGGAGCTGTTTTTT.

The chain recombines TRBV6-6 with TRBJ2-1; D is possibly TRBD2 (6 bases). Trimming removed 5 bases at V and 1 base at J, with 15 bases between. CDR3 length: 16 amino acids. Germline values: CDR1 MNHNY, CDR2 SVGAGI (reference sequence). The CDR3 nucleotides are TGTGCCAGCAGTACTGCGCAGGGAGGATCCTACAATGAGCAGTTCTTC. Translating it yields CASSTAQGGSYNEQFF.

The J gene is TRBJ1-1, the V gene TRBV4-1; 7 nucleotides match TRBD1. Germline V lookup: CDR1 MGHRA, CDR2 YSYEKL. This CDR3 is 14 amino acids long. J gave up 6 bases and V 4 bases, and 8 bases lay outside the gene matches. In DNA form, the CDR3 reads TGCGCCAGCAGCCCCCGGAACAGGGGCGCTGAAGCTTTCTTT. Its translation is CASSPRNRGAEAFF.

The chain recombines TRBV6-5 with TRBJ2-2; possibly TRBD2 for D (6 bases). V was shortened by 2 bases and J by 0 bases, with 10 bases between the two germline ends. Germline CDR1 reads MNHEY; CDR2 reads SVGAGI. The CDR3 has 16 residues. The CDR3 nucleotides are TGTGCCAGCAGTTACGGTGGCGGGACGAACACCGGGGAGCTGTTTTTT. It encodes CASSYGGGTNTGELFF.

This rearrangement joins TRBV30 to TRBJ2-3; TRBD2 matches at 8 bases. Germline V lookup: CDR1 GTSNPN, CDR2 SVGIG (reference sequence). Losses at the gene ends were 0 bases for V and 2 bases for J; bases not matched to a gene: 7. This CDR3 contains 16 residues. CDR3 in amino acids: CAWSVLLAGPTDTQYF. CDR3 DNA: TGTGCCTGGAGTGTACTGCTAGCGGGCCCCACAGATACGCAGTATTTT.

J is TRBJ2-3 and V is TRBV18, with 10 bases that match TRBD2. CDR1 and CDR2 from the germline V gene are KGHSH and LQKENI. V dropped 2 bases and J dropped 4; count of bases not matched to a gene: 9. This CDR3 spans 17 amino acids. The CDR3 DNA reads TGTGCCAGCTCACCAATGATCCGACTAGCGGGCCCAGATACGCAGTATTTT. Protein: CASSPMIRLAGPDTQYF. Combining the CDR3 with reference TRBV18 and TRBJ2-3 gives the whole variable domain NAGVMQNPRHLVRRRGQEARLRCSPMKGHSHVYWYRQLPEEGLKFMVYLQKENIIDESGMPKERFSAEFPKEGPSILRIQQVVRGDSAAYFCASSPMIRLAGPDTQYFGPGTRLTVL.

The chain joins TRBV7-9 to TRBJ2-2; TRBD1 aligns across 7 bases. CDR3 length: 16 amino acids. Germline V gene sequence: CDR1 SEHNR, CDR2 FQNEAQ (reference sequence). Trimming at V came to 1 base and at J to 4 bases, leaving 6 bases not matched to a gene. The CDR3 loop is CASSLVKGGSTGELFF. The CDR3 DNA reads TGTGCCAGCAGCTTAGTAAAAGGGGGCAGCACCGGGGAGCTGTTTTTT.

CDR3: CASSFAGPGNTIYF. The CDR3 DNA is TGTGCCAGCAGTTTTGCAGGGCCTGGAAACACCATATATTTT. The rearrangement joins TRBV27 to TRBJ1-3; weak D call: TRBD1 (5 bases). With 3 bases removed from V and 2 bases from J, the gap between germline ends came to 8 bases. This CDR3 is built from 14 residues. The germline V gene encodes CDR1 MNHEY and CDR2 SMNVEV (reference sequence).

The chain has TRBV25-1 and TRBJ1-1, with D unclear. V shed 5 bases and J shed 6 bases, with 13 bases lying between them. This CDR3 region has 13 residues. Per the germline V gene, CDR1 is MGHDK and CDR2 is SYGVNS. The CDR3 protein is CASSPRSRAEAFF. The CDR3 DNA follows: TGTGCCAGCAGTCCGCGGAGCCGCGCTGAAGCTTTCTTT.

This chain joins TRBV25-1 and TRBJ1-5; D uncertain. The germline V gene encodes CDR1 MGHDK and CDR2 SYGVNS. The length of the CDR3 is 14 residues. The ends were cut back, 3 bases at V and 6 bases at J, with 12 bases in the middle. The CDR3 is CASSEWERSQPQHF. CDR3 bases: TGTGCCAGCAGTGAGTGGGAGAGGAGTCAGCCCCAGCATTTT.

A word on this clone: The sample holds other DNA sequences that translate to the same CDR3. V gene TRBV29-1 combines with J gene TRBJ2-3, with D hard to call. CDR3 size: 12 residues. Trimming pared 5 bases from V and 3 bases from J, leaving 9 bases between. Germline CDR1 is SQVTM and CDR2 is ANQGSEA. The DNA of the CDR3 is TGCAGCGTTTTAGTGTCGACAGATACGCAGTATTTT. This sequence encodes CSVLVSTDTQYF.

J is TRBJ2-1 and V is TRBV7-2; TRBD2 aligns across 13 bases. Per germline, CDR1 SGHTA and CDR2 FQGNSA. The ends lost 5 bases at V and 3 bases at J; junction bases unmatched: 10. The CDR3 runs to 18 residues. DNA of the CDR3: TGTGCCAGCAGCCAATTCCCACTAGCGGGAGGGTTCTACAATGAGCAGTTCTTC. Amino acid sequence: CASSQFPLAGGFYNEQFF.